A selection of T cell receptor beta chains follows, all from one sample in a study of Ad26.COV2.S vaccination and SARS-CoV-2 variants. Method: immunoSEQ multiplex PCR; TCRdb's copy keeps in-frame clones and lacks some. Among around 310,000 clones listed, 85% to 90% were seen once. The sample was peripheral blood, taken in a trial of Ad26.COV2.S vaccine versus placebo. The receptors derive from a person aged 18 to 65 who received the Ad26.COV2.S COVID-19 vaccine or a placebo. CDR3s include the opening cysteine and the closing phenylalanine or tryptophan. D genes are given only for firm matches. Clone size is shown for a subset of rows, as once, few, many or a class of expanded clone.

j_call: TRBJ2-1; d_call: TRBD1; clone_size: .; v_call: TRBV20-1; cdr3_nt: TGCAGTGCTGGTGACCGGACAGGCCGCACTGAGCAGTTCTTC; cdr3_aa: CSAGDRTGRTEQFF
j_call: TRBJ2-1; d_call: .; clone_size: .; v_call: TRBV7-6; cdr3_nt: TGTGCCAGCAGCTCGCCGGGGGATAAAAGTTTGGGGCAGTTCTTC; cdr3_aa: CASSSPGDKSLGQFF
j_call: TRBJ1-2; d_call: TRBD1; clone_size: .; v_call: TRBV28; cdr3_nt: TGTGCCAGCAGCCTCCTGTCCTCTAACAGGGGCTATGGCTACACCTTC; cdr3_aa: CASSLLSSNRGYGYTF
j_call: TRBJ1-3; d_call: .; clone_size: .; v_call: TRBV14; cdr3_nt: TGTGCCAGCAGCCAATGGCAGCTCTCTGGAAACACCATATATTTT; cdr3_aa: CASSQWQLSGNTIYF
j_call: TRBJ2-1; d_call: .; clone_size: .; v_call: TRBV4-1; cdr3_nt: TGCGCCAGCAGCCAAGTACCAGACAGCCTAGATGAGCAGTTCTTC; cdr3_aa: CASSQVPDSLDEQFF
j_call: TRBJ2-1; d_call: TRBD2; clone_size: .; v_call: TRBV7-2; cdr3_nt: TGTGCCAGCAGCTCAACTAGCGGGAGGCAGTACTCCTACAATGAGCAGTTCTTC; cdr3_aa: CASSSTSGRQYSYNEQFF
j_call: TRBJ2-2; d_call: TRBD2; clone_size: .; v_call: TRBV7-9; cdr3_nt: TGTGCCAGCAGCGCCGGACTAGCGGTAAACACCGGGGAGCTGTTTTTT; cdr3_aa: CASSAGLAVNTGELFF
j_call: TRBJ2-3; d_call: TRBD2; clone_size: .; v_call: TRBV9; cdr3_nt: TGTGCCAGCATCGAAGGACTAGCCGGAGATACGCAGTATTTT; cdr3_aa: CASIEGLAGDTQYF
j_call: TRBJ2-4; d_call: .; clone_size: .; v_call: TRBV11-2; cdr3_nt: TGTGCCAGCAGCACTCCCCGGTGGGGGAACATTCAGTACTTC; cdr3_aa: CASSTPRWGNIQYF
j_call: TRBJ2-7; d_call: TRBD2; clone_size: .; v_call: TRBV7-2; cdr3_nt: TGTGCCAGCAGCCCCGGGGGGGGACGCTACGAGCAGTACTTC; cdr3_aa: CASSPGGGRYEQYF
j_call: TRBJ1-3; d_call: .; clone_size: few; v_call: TRBV19; cdr3_nt: TGTGCCAGTAGTTTGGTCGGACTTTCTGGAAACACCATATATTTT; cdr3_aa: CASSLVGLSGNTIYF
j_call: TRBJ1-4; d_call: .; clone_size: .; v_call: TRBV19; cdr3_nt: TGTGCCAGTAGTATCCTCGGGACCGCAACTAATGAAAAACTGTTTTTT; cdr3_aa: CASSILGTATNEKLFF
j_call: TRBJ2-2; d_call: TRBD2; clone_size: .; v_call: TRBV12-3/TRBV12-4; cdr3_nt: TGTGCCAGTGGGACTAGCGCAACCGGGGAGCTGTTTTTT; cdr3_aa: CASGTSATGELFF
j_call: TRBJ2-1; d_call: .; clone_size: .; v_call: TRBV4-1; cdr3_nt: TGCGCCAGCAGCCCACAGGGAGGTGGTGAGCAGTTCTTC; cdr3_aa: CASSPQGGGEQFF
j_call: TRBJ1-2; d_call: .; clone_size: .; v_call: TRBV2; cdr3_nt: TGTGCCAGCAGTGAAGCGTCCGGAGGCTACACCTTC; cdr3_aa: CASSEASGGYTF
j_call: TRBJ2-5; d_call: .; clone_size: .; v_call: TRBV19; cdr3_nt: TGTGCCAGTACAGGGTTGGGCGAGACCCAGTACTTC; cdr3_aa: CASTGLGETQYF
j_call: TRBJ1-2; d_call: .; clone_size: .; v_call: TRBV19; cdr3_nt: TGTGCCAGTAGTATGGCCGGGCCCTATGGCTACACCTTC; cdr3_aa: CASSMAGPYGYTF
j_call: TRBJ2-7; d_call: .; clone_size: .; v_call: TRBV5-6; cdr3_nt: TGTGCCAGCAGCTTGGTTCAGTTAACCTCCTACGAGCAGTACTTC; cdr3_aa: CASSLVQLTSYEQYF
j_call: TRBJ2-1; d_call: TRBD2; clone_size: .; v_call: TRBV11-2; cdr3_nt: TGTGCCAGCAGCTTAACTCTAGCGGGACCGGTGGGAAATGAGCAGTTCTTC; cdr3_aa: CASSLTLAGPVGNEQFF
j_call: TRBJ1-1; d_call: .; clone_size: .; v_call: TRBV7-2; cdr3_nt: TGTGCCAGCAGCTTATATAGGGTTCTGGGGGCTGAAGCTTTCTTT; cdr3_aa: CASSLYRVLGAEAFF
j_call: TRBJ2-3; d_call: .; clone_size: .; v_call: TRBV6-5; cdr3_nt: TGTGCCAGCAGTTACCGGGGCGGGGGCACAGATACGCAGTATTTT; cdr3_aa: CASSYRGGGTDTQYF
j_call: TRBJ2-1; d_call: TRBD1; clone_size: once; v_call: TRBV2; cdr3_nt: TGTGCCAGCCAGACAGGGGAAATCGACAATGAGCAGTTCTTC; cdr3_aa: CASQTGEIDNEQFF
j_call: TRBJ1-4; d_call: .; clone_size: .; v_call: TRBV25-1; cdr3_nt: TGTGCCAGCAGTGAAGGTTGGTCGGGGCAGGAAAAACTGTTTTTT; cdr3_aa: CASSEGWSGQEKLFF
j_call: TRBJ1-1; d_call: .; clone_size: .; v_call: TRBV14; cdr3_nt: TGTGCCAGCAGCCAAGATTGGGCGGATAAAGCTTTCTTT; cdr3_aa: CASSQDWADKAFF
j_call: TRBJ2-3; d_call: .; clone_size: .; v_call: TRBV5-1; cdr3_nt: TGCGCCAGCAGCTTTGGAGGAGATACGCAGTATTTT; cdr3_aa: CASSFGGDTQYF
j_call: TRBJ1-3; d_call: .; clone_size: .; v_call: TRBV9; cdr3_nt: TGTGCCAGCAGTGCCGGGGTACTCTCTGGAAACACCATATATTTT; cdr3_aa: CASSAGVLSGNTIYF
j_call: TRBJ1-2; d_call: .; clone_size: .; v_call: TRBV5-6; cdr3_nt: TGTGCCAGCAGCTTGGGGCACAACTATGGCTACACCTTC; cdr3_aa: CASSLGHNYGYTF
j_call: TRBJ1-2; d_call: .; clone_size: .; v_call: TRBV21-1; cdr3_nt: TGTGCCAGCAGCATCACGGCCCGGGCGGGGATCTATGGCTACACCTTC; cdr3_aa: CASSITARAGIYGYTF
j_call: TRBJ1-1; d_call: .; clone_size: .; v_call: TRBV6-2/TRBV6-3; cdr3_nt: TGTGCCAGCAGCTCCCGGGGAGGGGGGACTGAAGCTTTCTTT; cdr3_aa: CASSSRGGGTEAFF
j_call: TRBJ1-4; d_call: .; clone_size: .; v_call: TRBV19; cdr3_nt: TGTGCCAGTAGTATAGTAGGGGGGGATAATGAAAAACTGTTTTTT; cdr3_aa: CASSIVGGDNEKLFF
j_call: TRBJ1-1; d_call: .; clone_size: .; v_call: TRBV9; cdr3_nt: TGTGCCAGCACCGGGGTAAGAGGGGGAATGAACACTGAAGCTTTCTTT; cdr3_aa: CASTGVRGGMNTEAFF
j_call: TRBJ2-2; d_call: TRBD2; clone_size: few; v_call: TRBV4-3; cdr3_nt: TGCGCCAGCAGCCAAGATCTAGAGCGGGAGGTCGAGGGGACCGGGGAGCTGTTTTTT; cdr3_aa: CASSQDLEREVEGTGELFF
j_call: TRBJ2-3; d_call: .; clone_size: .; v_call: TRBV4-3; cdr3_nt: TGCGCCAGCAGCCAAGGTGGTCCCTTGGGGGATACGCAGTATTTT; cdr3_aa: CASSQGGPLGDTQYF
j_call: TRBJ1-1; d_call: .; clone_size: .; v_call: TRBV19; cdr3_nt: TGTGCCAGTAGTATATCGGAGAACACTGAAGCTTTCTTT; cdr3_aa: CASSISENTEAFF
j_call: TRBJ1-1; d_call: TRBD1; clone_size: .; v_call: TRBV7-6; cdr3_nt: TGTGCCAGCAGCTCCCCTGGGGACAGACAGGAAGCTTTCTTT; cdr3_aa: CASSSPGDRQEAFF
j_call: TRBJ2-7; d_call: TRBD1; clone_size: .; v_call: TRBV5-4; cdr3_nt: TGTGCCAGCAGCTTCCGGGACAGATCTTTCGAGCAGTACTTC; cdr3_aa: CASSFRDRSFEQYF
j_call: TRBJ2-2; d_call: .; clone_size: few; v_call: TRBV10-1; cdr3_nt: TGCGCCAGCAGTGAGTTAAACCCCACCGGGGAGCTGTTTTTT; cdr3_aa: CASSELNPTGELFF
j_call: TRBJ1-2; d_call: .; clone_size: few; v_call: TRBV6-6; cdr3_nt: TGTGCCAGCAGTCACGTTTTCTCCTATGGCTACACCTTC; cdr3_aa: CASSHVFSYGYTF
j_call: TRBJ2-3; d_call: TRBD2; clone_size: .; v_call: TRBV13; cdr3_nt: TGTGCCAGCAGCCAACTAGCGGGGGGCTTCTATGGGGATACGCAGTATTTT; cdr3_aa: CASSQLAGGFYGDTQYF
j_call: TRBJ1-4; d_call: .; clone_size: once; v_call: TRBV4-1; cdr3_nt: TGCGCCAGCAGCCACATGGATACTAATGAAAAACTGTTTTTT; cdr3_aa: CASSHMDTNEKLFF
j_call: TRBJ1-2; d_call: TRBD1; clone_size: .; v_call: TRBV6-5; cdr3_nt: TGTGCCAGTGGACAGGGCGCAGGGGGCGGCTACACCTTC; cdr3_aa: CASGQGAGGGYTF
j_call: TRBJ2-3; d_call: .; clone_size: .; v_call: TRBV19; cdr3_nt: TGTGCCAGTAGTGTACTTAGCACAGATACGCAGTATTTT; cdr3_aa: CASSVLSTDTQYF
j_call: TRBJ2-1; d_call: TRBD1; clone_size: .; v_call: TRBV9; cdr3_nt: TGTGCCAGCAGCGTAGTGACAGGGAGCTCCTACAATGAGCAGTTCTTC; cdr3_aa: CASSVVTGSSYNEQFF
j_call: TRBJ2-7; d_call: TRBD1; clone_size: .; v_call: TRBV11-2; cdr3_nt: TGTGCCAGCAGCTACACGGGACAGGGCCCCAACGAGCAGTACTTC; cdr3_aa: CASSYTGQGPNEQYF
j_call: TRBJ2-3; d_call: .; clone_size: .; v_call: TRBV19; cdr3_nt: TGTGCCAGTAGCGGGAGTTCCACAGATACGCAGTATTTT; cdr3_aa: CASSGSSTDTQYF
j_call: TRBJ2-1; d_call: TRBD2; clone_size: .; v_call: TRBV2; cdr3_nt: TGTGCCAGCGGGCTAGCGGGGGGGGACAATGAGCAGTTCTTC; cdr3_aa: CASGLAGGDNEQFF
j_call: TRBJ2-1; d_call: .; clone_size: .; v_call: TRBV25-1; cdr3_nt: TGTGCCAGCAGTGATATAAATGAGCAGTTCTTC; cdr3_aa: CASSDINEQFF
j_call: TRBJ2-1; d_call: TRBD1; clone_size: .; v_call: TRBV27; cdr3_nt: TGTGCCAGCAGTTTGGGACAGGGATTCTCAGATGAGCAGTTCTTC; cdr3_aa: CASSLGQGFSDEQFF
j_call: TRBJ2-2; d_call: TRBD1; clone_size: .; v_call: TRBV7-9; cdr3_nt: TGTGCCAGCAGCGAAGGGACAGGGTACTCCGGGGAGCTGTTTTTT; cdr3_aa: CASSEGTGYSGELFF
j_call: TRBJ1-1; d_call: .; clone_size: .; v_call: TRBV4-3; cdr3_nt: TGCGCCAGCAGCCAAGGAGGGAGCACTGAAGCTTTCTTT; cdr3_aa: CASSQGGSTEAFF